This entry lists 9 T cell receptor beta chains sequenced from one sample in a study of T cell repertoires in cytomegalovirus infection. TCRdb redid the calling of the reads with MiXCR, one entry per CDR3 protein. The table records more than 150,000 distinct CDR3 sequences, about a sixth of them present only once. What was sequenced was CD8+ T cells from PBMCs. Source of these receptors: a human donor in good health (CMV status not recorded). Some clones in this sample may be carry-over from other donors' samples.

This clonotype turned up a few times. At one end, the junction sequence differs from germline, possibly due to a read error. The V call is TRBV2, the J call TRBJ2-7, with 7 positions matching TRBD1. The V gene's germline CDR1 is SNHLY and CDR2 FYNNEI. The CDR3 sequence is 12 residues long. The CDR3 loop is CASRDRDDEQYF. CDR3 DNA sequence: TGTGCCAGCCGTGACAGGGACGACGAGCAGTACTTC.

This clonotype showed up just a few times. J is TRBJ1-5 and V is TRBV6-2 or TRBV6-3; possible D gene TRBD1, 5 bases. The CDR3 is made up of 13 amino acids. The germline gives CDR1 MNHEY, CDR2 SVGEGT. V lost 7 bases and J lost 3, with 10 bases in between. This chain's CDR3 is CASIGGANQPQHF. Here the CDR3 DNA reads TGTGCCAGCATCGGCGGGGCCAATCAGCCCCAGCATTTT.

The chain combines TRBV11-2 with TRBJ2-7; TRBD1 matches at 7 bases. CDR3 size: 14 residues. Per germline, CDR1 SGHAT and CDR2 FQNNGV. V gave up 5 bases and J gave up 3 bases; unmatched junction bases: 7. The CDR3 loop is CASSRRDSFYEQYF. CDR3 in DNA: TGTGCCAGCAGCCGCCGGGACAGCTTCTACGAGCAGTACTTC.

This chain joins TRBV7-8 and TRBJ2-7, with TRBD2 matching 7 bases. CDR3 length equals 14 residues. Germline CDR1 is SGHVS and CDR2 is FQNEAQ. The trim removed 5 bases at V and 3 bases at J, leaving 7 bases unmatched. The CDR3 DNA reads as TGTGCCAGCAGCCCCCGGACTAGTATCTACGAGCAGTACTTC. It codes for CASSPRTSIYEQYF. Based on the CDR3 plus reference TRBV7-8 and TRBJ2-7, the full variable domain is GAGVSQSPRYKVAKRGQDVALRCDPISGHVSLFWYQQALGQGPEFLTYFQNEAQLDKSGLPSDRFFAERPEGSVSTLKIQRTQQEDSAVYLCASSPRTSIYEQYFGPGTRLTVT.

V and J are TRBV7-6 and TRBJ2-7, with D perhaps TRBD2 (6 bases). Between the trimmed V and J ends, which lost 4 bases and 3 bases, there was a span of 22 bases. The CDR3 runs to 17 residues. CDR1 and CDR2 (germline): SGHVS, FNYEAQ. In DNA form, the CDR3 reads TGTGCCAGCAGCTACGACCCCAGGACTATCGGGGACTACGAGCAGTACTTC. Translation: CASSYDPRTIGDYEQYF. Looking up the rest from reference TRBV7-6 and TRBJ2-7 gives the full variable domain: GAGVSQSPRYKVTKRGQDVALRCDPISGHVSLYWYRQALGQGPEFLTYFNYEAQQDKSGLPNDRFSAERPEGSISTLTIQRTEQRDSAMYRCASSYDPRTIGDYEQYFGPGTRLTVT.

CDR3 protein: CASSLSAAKNIQYF. CDR3 nucleotide sequence: TGCGCCAGCAGCTTGAGTGCAGCCAAAAACATTCAGTACTTC. V gene TRBV5-1 combines with J gene TRBJ2-4; D is unresolved. CDR3 length equals 14 residues. V was pared by 1 base and J by 0 bases, with 5 bases between. Germline V gives CDR1 SGHRS, CDR2 YFSETQ. The full variable domain, in which reference TRBV5-1 and TRBJ2-4 provide the parts outside the CDR3, is KAGVTQTPRYLIKTRGQQVTLSCSPISGHRSVSWYQQTPGQGLQFLFEYFSETQRNKGNFPGRFSGRQFSNSRSEMNVSTLELGDSALYLCASSLSAAKNIQYFGAGTRLSVL.

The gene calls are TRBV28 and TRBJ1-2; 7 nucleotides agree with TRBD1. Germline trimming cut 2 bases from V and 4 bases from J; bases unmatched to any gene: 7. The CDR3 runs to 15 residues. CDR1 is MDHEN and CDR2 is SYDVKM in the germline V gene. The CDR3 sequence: CASSLTAGQSYGYTF. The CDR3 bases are TGTGCCAGCAGTTTAACGGCGGGACAGAGCTATGGCTACACCTTC.

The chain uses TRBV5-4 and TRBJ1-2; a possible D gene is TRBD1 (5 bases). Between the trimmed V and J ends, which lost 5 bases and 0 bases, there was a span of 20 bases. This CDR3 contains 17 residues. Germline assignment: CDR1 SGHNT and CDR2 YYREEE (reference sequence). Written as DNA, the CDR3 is TGTGCCAGCAGTAATCGGGACTCCTCAAGGCCTAACTATGGCTACACCTTC. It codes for CASSNRDSSRPNYGYTF.

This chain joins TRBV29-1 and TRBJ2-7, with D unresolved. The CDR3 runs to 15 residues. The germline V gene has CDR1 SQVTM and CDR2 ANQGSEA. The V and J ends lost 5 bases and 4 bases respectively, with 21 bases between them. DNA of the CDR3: TGCAGCGTTTCAGCCGGACGGGCCCCCGCATACGAGCAGTACTTC. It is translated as CSVSAGRAPAYEQYF.